Shown below are 10 T cell receptor beta chains from a single sample sequenced in a study of cytomegalovirus exposure and HLA in healthy donors. It was with 60 Vbeta and 13 Jbeta primers that the PCR ran. Using immunoSEQ multiplex PCR, the repertoire was profiled, and TCRdb retains in-frame clones only, with some absent. The sample has 250,000 or so clones, over 90% seen once; the top ten hold about 1.8%. Sequenced sample: PBMCs. These receptors came from a girl aged 2-10 years in good health and CMV-seronegative.

The V gene is TRBV30, the J gene TRBJ2-5; maybe TRBD2 (5 bases). With 1 base removed from V and 1 base from J, the gap between germline ends came to 10 bases. CDR3 length equals 14 residues. CDR1 GTSNPN and CDR2 SVGIG come from the germline V gene (reference sequence). The CDR3 reads CAWSAGGFQETQYF. DNA of the CDR3: TGTGCCTGGAGTGCCGGCGGGTTCCAAGAGACCCAGTACTTC.

The chain joins TRBV15 to TRBJ2-1, with TRBD2 matching 8 bases. Looked up from germline, CDR1 is LNHNV and CDR2 is YYDKDF (reference sequence). J lost 6 bases, V lost 8 bases, and 9 bases had no gene match. CDR3 length equals 14 residues. CDR3 DNA: TGTGCCACCCGGCGAGCGGGGGACCCCAATGAGCAGTTCTTC. Protein product: CATRRAGDPNEQFF.

The CDR3 DNA sequence: TGCGCCAGCAGCCCCGGGGATTTCCCATATGAGCAGTTCTTC. As protein: CASSPGDFPYEQFF. The V gene is TRBV5-1, the J gene TRBJ2-1; the D gene is possibly TRBD2 (5 bases). The CDR3 consists of 14 residues. Trimming shortened V by 4 bases and J by 8 bases, and 16 bases separated the two germline ends. Germline V gene sequence: CDR1 SGHRS, CDR2 YFSETQ.

The chain employs TRBV5-4 and TRBJ2-3, with TRBD2 matching 9 bases. V was clipped by 4 bases and J by 1 base; unmatched bases: 7. Germline V gene lookup returns CDR1 SGHNT and CDR2 YYREEE (reference sequence). The CDR3 spans 16 residues. CDR3 nucleotides: TGTGCCAGCAGCGAGCTAGCGGGATCTGGCACAGATACGCAGTATTTT. Amino acid sequence: CASSELAGSGTDTQYF.

This chain joins TRBV5-8 and TRBJ1-5; TRBD1 aligns across 7 bases. The CDR3 contains 14 residues. J was trimmed by 0 bases and V by 4 bases; bases with no gene match: 1. Per germline, CDR1 SGHTS and CDR2 YDEGEE. The CDR3 region is CASSNRGSNQPQHF. CDR3 nucleotide sequence: TGTGCCAGCAGCAACAGGGGTAGCAATCAGCCCCAGCATTTT.

This chain uses TRBV19 with TRBJ2-1, with no clear D. The V and J ends lost 4 bases and 0 bases respectively, with 16 bases between them. The CDR3 is 17 amino acids. From germline, CDR1 is LNHDA and CDR2 SQIVND (reference sequence). CDR3 in amino acids: CASSRDPASSSYNEQFF. CDR3 in DNA: TGTGCCAGTAGTAGAGATCCCGCTTCTAGCTCCTACAATGAGCAGTTCTTC. Based on the CDR3 plus reference TRBV19 and TRBJ2-1, the full variable domain is DGGITQSPKYLFRKEGQNVTLSCEQNLNHDAMYWYRQDPGQGLRLIYYSQIVNDFQKGDIAEGYSVSREKKESFPLTVTSAQKNPTAFYLCASSRDPASSSYNEQFFGPGTRLTVL.

The rearrangement uses TRBV7-6 and TRBJ1-1, with D unclear. Per germline, CDR1 SGHVS and CDR2 FNYEAQ. V lost 1 base to trimming and J lost 1 base, with 13 bases between them. The CDR3 is made up of 16 amino acids. The CDR3, as DNA: TGTGCCAGCAGCTTAGGAGCCCGCCCCGCGAACACTGAAGCTTTCTTT. Its translation is CASSLGARPANTEAFF.

DNA of the CDR3: TGTGCCAGCAGCGGACAGGACAGCCCCTACGAGCAGTACTTC. Its translation is CASSGQDSPYEQYF. The rearrangement uses TRBV11-2 and TRBJ2-7; 7 nucleotides align to TRBD1. This CDR3 region has 14 residues. The junction had 6 bases not matched to a gene; V was cut back by 5 bases and J by 2 bases. Germline values: CDR1 SGHAT, CDR2 FQNNGV.

The chain employs TRBV18 and TRBJ2-2; TRBD1 matches at 8 bases. The germline gives CDR1 KGHSH, CDR2 LQKENI. The ends lost 0 bases at V and 0 bases at J; junction bases unmatched: 9. There are 19 residues in the CDR3. The CDR3 loop is CASSPPDRPRGPNTGELFF. The CDR3 DNA reads as TGTGCCAGCTCACCACCCGATCGCCCCAGGGGGCCGAACACCGGGGAGCTGTTTTTT.

V gene TRBV2 combines with J gene TRBJ2-7; D possibly corresponds to TRBD2 (6 bases). The CDR3 extends over 13 amino acids. The V and J ends lost 9 bases and 3 bases respectively, with 15 bases between them. The V gene's germline CDR1 is SNHLY and CDR2 FYNNEI. The CDR3 loop is CARGTGELYEQYF. In DNA form, the CDR3 reads TGTGCCAGGGGGACGGGGGAACTCTACGAGCAGTACTTC.